One sample yielded the 23 T cell receptor beta chains listed below, sequenced in a study of cytomegalovirus exposure and HLA in healthy donors. Primers included in the PCR were 60 Vbeta and 13 Jbeta primers. The assay was immunoSEQ multiplex PCR, and TCRdb's table has in-frame clones only and misses some. This table has about 130,000 clones, 80% appearing once. Material for sequencing was PBMCs. These receptor sequences come from a man aged 25 to 40 in good health.

CDR3 protein: CASSPQGAGRNEQFF. The CDR3 DNA sequence: TGTGCCAGCAGCCCCCAGGGCGCAGGGAGGAATGAGCAGTTCTTC. The V gene is TRBV5-4, the J gene TRBJ2-1; the D gene is possibly TRBD2 (6 bases). CDR3 length: 15 amino acids. Trimming took off 4 bases at V and 7 bases at J, with 18 bases between the two ends. Germline V gene lookup returns CDR1 SGHNT and CDR2 YYREEE (reference sequence). Together with reference TRBV5-4 and TRBJ2-1, the CDR3 gives the full variable domain: ETGVTQSPTHLIKTRGQQVTLRCSSQSGHNTVSWYQQALGQGPQFIFQYYREEENGRGNFPPRFSGLQFPNYSSELNVNALELDDSALYLCASSPQGAGRNEQFFGPGTRLTVL.

The table lists this clone with a few counts. The chain uses TRBV23-1 and TRBJ2-3; 7 bases are a match to TRBD1. TRBV23-1 is an ORF, with its function uncertain. The length of the CDR3 is 12 residues. V shed 8 bases, J shed 2 bases, and the junction held 1 base outside the gene matches. The CDR3 protein is CASGTATDTQYF. Here the CDR3 DNA reads TGCGCCAGCGGGACAGCCACAGATACGCAGTATTTT.

The chain couples TRBV6-5 to TRBJ2-5; no firm D call. The V gene lost 0 bases and the J gene lost 5 bases, with 13 bases spanning the gap. The CDR3 has 15 amino acids. In germline, CDR1 is MNHEY, CDR2 SVGAGI. The CDR3 sequence: CASSYSHNLGETQYF. The DNA of the CDR3 is TGTGCCAGCAGTTACTCGCACAACCTCGGGGAGACCCAGTACTTC.

The chain joins TRBV7-8 to TRBJ1-4; D is possibly TRBD1 (6 bases). Trimming took off 1 base at V and 7 bases at J, with 10 bases between the two ends. The CDR3 length is 14 residues. CDR1 is SGHVS and CDR2 is FQNEAQ in the germline V gene. The CDR3 nucleotides read TGTGCCAGCAGCTTAGGGGCAGGGGTTGAAAAACTGTTTTTT. Translating it yields CASSLGAGVEKLFF.

In regard to this clone: The junction departs from the called germline gene at one end, perhaps through a read error. The V and J genes are TRBV7-7 and TRBJ2-1; possible D gene TRBD2, 6 bases. The CDR3 spans 13 residues. Germline CDR1 is SSHAT and CDR2 is FNYEAQ (reference sequence). The CDR3 is CASSPGRNNEQFF. The CDR3 DNA reads TGTGCTAGCAGCCCAGGGAGGAACAATGAGCAGTTCTTC.

The chain combines TRBV28 with TRBJ1-4, with TRBD1 matching 8 bases. The CDR3 length is 15 residues. V was pared by 3 bases and J by 8 bases, with 8 bases of the junction left unmatched. Per the germline V gene, CDR1 is MDHEN and CDR2 is SYDVKM. CDR3 residues: CASSFHDRGGEKLFF. The CDR3 DNA is TGTGCCAGCAGTTTCCACGACAGGGGCGGCGAAAAACTGTTTTTT.

The chain recombines TRBV9 with TRBJ1-2; D gene unclear. Trimming took off 3 bases at V and 1 base at J, with 7 bases between the two ends. Germline CDR1 is SGDLS and CDR2 is YYNGEE. The CDR3 has 13 residues. The CDR3 loop is CASSDGGNYGYTF. CDR3 bases: TGTGCCAGCAGCGATGGAGGTAACTATGGCTACACCTTC.

The chain joins TRBV12-5 to TRBJ2-3; tentative D call: TRBD1 (5 bases). The germline V and J ends were trimmed by 7 bases and 0 bases, with 11 bases remaining between them. There are 14 residues in the CDR3. Germline CDR1 LGHNT, CDR2 FRNRAP. CDR3 residues: CASALGPSTDTQYF. Here the CDR3 DNA reads TGTGCTAGTGCCTTGGGGCCTAGCACAGATACGCAGTATTTT.

V usage is TRBV25-1 and J usage is TRBJ1-4, with D possibly matching TRBD1 (5 bases). Germline CDR1 MGHDK, CDR2 SYGVNS. CDR3 length: 15 amino acids. V lost 2 bases and J lost 3, with 10 bases in between. The chain's CDR3 is CASSEAGQANEKLFF. DNA of the CDR3: TGTGCCAGCAGTGAAGCAGGGCAGGCTAATGAAAAACTGTTTTTT.

The chain carries TRBV7-6 and TRBJ2-7; 7 bases map to TRBD2. V lost 5 bases, J lost 0 bases, and 7 bases stayed unmatched. Germline V gene sequence: CDR1 SGHVS, CDR2 FNYEAQ. The CDR3 has 15 residues. The CDR3, as DNA: TGTGCCAGCAGCGCGAGTCTAGCGGCCTCCTACGAGCAGTACTTC. As protein: CASSASLAASYEQYF.

The chain has TRBV29-1 and TRBJ2-7; the D gene is possibly TRBD2 (6 bases). V lost 0 bases and J 5 bases, leaving 17 bases between the germline ends. The CDR3 loop spans 15 amino acids. CDR1 and CDR2 (germline): SQVTM, ANQGSEA. CDR3 nucleotides: TGCAGCGTTGAAGAGGTCGGGAGAGGGCAGGACGAGCAGTACTTC. This encodes CSVEEVGRGQDEQYF.

The chain has TRBV2 and TRBJ2-5; TRBD2 might be the D (7 bases). The assigned J gene may be wrong: the sequence end matches TRBJ2-7 better. The CDR3 runs 15 residues. Germline V gene data show CDR1 as SNHLY and CDR2 as FYNNEI. The CDR3 DNA sequence: TGTGCCAGCACTACAGGGCTGGGGGGGTACGGCGAGCAGTACTTC. Translation: CASTTGLGGYGEQYF.

The rearrangement links TRBV7-3 to TRBJ2-7; D might be TRBD2 (5 bases). Trimming pared 5 bases from V and 8 bases from J, leaving 16 bases between. Germline V gene lookup returns CDR1 SGHTA and CDR2 FQGTGA. CDR3 length: 13 residues. The CDR3 reads CASSPATYGKQYF. CDR3 nucleotide sequence: TGTGCCAGCAGCCCGGCGACCTACGGGAAGCAGTACTTC.

V usage is TRBV19 and J usage is TRBJ2-3; 8 bases match TRBD1. CDR3 length: 19 amino acids. J was trimmed by 0 bases and V by 0 bases; bases with no gene match: 11. Germline V gene lookup returns CDR1 LNHDA and CDR2 SQIVND (reference sequence). CDR3 in DNA: TGTGCCAGTAGTATAGAGCCGGTGGACAGGGTTTCTAGCACAGATACGCAGTATTTT. It specifies CASSIEPVDRVSSTDTQYF.

The chain recombines TRBV27 with TRBJ2-7; D perhaps matches TRBD1 (5 bases). V was trimmed by 5 bases and J by 7 bases, leaving 12 bases between them. The CDR3 is 12 amino acids. CDR1 is MNHEY, CDR2 SMNVEV, per germline (reference sequence). In nucleotides, the CDR3 is TGTGCCAGCAGTGCTTCAGGGTGGGAGCAGTACTTC. The encoded protein is CASSASGWEQYF.

J is TRBJ2-5 and V is TRBV29-1; TRBD2 is a possible D gene (6 bases). The CDR3 consists of 16 residues. The ends were cut back, 0 bases at V and 7 bases at J, with 21 bases in the middle. The V gene's germline CDR1 is SQVTM and CDR2 ANQGSEA. CDR3 nucleotides: TGCAGCGTTGAAGATCGGGGGTCACAGGTGGTGGCGACCCAGTACTTC. It is translated as CSVEDRGSQVVATQYF.

The genes are TRBV27 and TRBJ2-7, with 9 bases matching TRBD1. This CDR3 has 16 amino acids. V shed 5 bases, J shed 5 bases, and the junction held 13 bases outside the gene matches. Germline V CDR1 and CDR2: MNHEY, SMNVEV (reference sequence). Here the CDR3 DNA reads TGTGCCAGCAGTCTCCTTAGAGGGACAGGGACCCACGAGCAGTACTTC. Translation gives CASSLLRGTGTHEQYF.

The rearrangement links TRBV7-9 to TRBJ2-1, with 11 bases matching TRBD2. Germline CDR1 and CDR2: SEHNR and FQNEAQ (reference sequence). V trimming: 4 bases; J trimming: 5 bases; junction bases outside the gene matches: 7. The CDR3 consists of 16 residues. CDR3 nucleotide sequence: TGTGCCAGCAGCTCCAGACTAGCGGGAATCGACAATGAGCAGTTCTTC. Its translation: CASSSRLAGIDNEQFF.

J is TRBJ2-2 and V is TRBV15; D unclear. The CDR3 extends over 12 amino acids. The V and J ends lost 10 bases and 3 bases respectively, with 9 bases between them. Germline assignment: CDR1 LNHNV and CDR2 YYDKDF (reference sequence). The CDR3 DNA reads as TGTGCCATACTTCGGGACACCGGGGAGCTGTTTTTT. It yields the protein CAILRDTGELFF.

A single count supports this clone. This chain uses TRBV4-1 with TRBJ2-2, with TRBD2 identical over 14 bases. V gave up 1 base and J gave up 5 bases; unmatched junction bases: 6. The CDR3 is 18 residues long. The germline gives CDR1 MGHRA, CDR2 YSYEKL. The CDR3: CASSQGGLAGVGTGELFF. The DNA for the CDR3 is TGCGCCAGCAGCCAAGGGGGACTAGCGGGAGTAGGAACCGGGGAGCTGTTTTTT.

The chain carries TRBV2 and TRBJ2-4, with D maybe TRBD2 (5 bases). Germline values: CDR1 SNHLY, CDR2 FYNNEI. Between the trimmed V and J ends, which lost 1 base and 8 bases, there was a span of 9 bases. This CDR3 is 13 amino acids long. CDR3 residues: CASSEEARDIQYF. DNA of the CDR3: TGTGCCAGCAGTGAAGAGGCGCGGGACATTCAGTACTTC.

This chain connects TRBV4-1 to TRBJ2-7; 8 nucleotides agree with TRBD1. The V gene's germline CDR1 is MGHRA and CDR2 YSYEKL. J lost 3 bases, V lost 1 base, and 20 bases had no gene match. There are 20 residues in the CDR3. CDR3 residues: CASSQGPGDRRPEGVYEQYF. The CDR3 nucleotides read TGCGCCAGCAGCCAAGGGCCGGGGGACAGGCGCCCTGAGGGAGTCTACGAGCAGTACTTC.

The chain employs TRBV14 and TRBJ2-7, with TRBD2 matching 10 bases. Trimming removed 1 base from V and 3 bases from J; junction bases left unmatched: 6. The CDR3 runs to 16 residues. CDR1 is SGHDN and CDR2 is FVKESK in the germline V gene. In nucleotides, the CDR3 is TGTGCCAGCAGCCAAGGTATTAGCGGGAGGCTCTACGAGCAGTACTTC. Translated, it gives CASSQGISGRLYEQYF.